This T cell receptor beta chain was identified in a study of identical twins' blood T cells. Broader study findings: Twin repertoire similarity may partly reflect shared environment. Out-of-frame TCRbeta clonotypes reportedly had markedly more similar V usage in twins than unrelated donors.

The CDR3 has 14 residues. The V gene's germline CDR1 is MNHNS and CDR2 SASEGT. Deletions cut 3 bases from V and 0 bases from J, with 6 bases between. As concerns this clonotype: Its target is not known. Just one base apart from a much larger clone, this may be a read error.

TCR cDNA libraries came from RNA via a modified published protocol. Sample barcodes were added at both library ends during cDNA synthesis. TCRdb fed the 5' RACE reads into MiXCR, producing one record per CDR3 protein. The sample carries around 380,000 distinct CDR3 sequences, roughly 30% recorded once. This clonotype was obtained from a woman aged 18 to 55 in good health. Sequencing was done on a sample of PBMCs. The chain joins TRBV6-1 to TRBJ1-5; D gene unclear. The CDR3: CASSDRFSNQPQHF. In nucleotides, the CDR3 is TGTGCCAGCAGTGACAGGTTTAGCAATCAGCCCCAGCATTTT.